The rows below give T cell receptor beta chains drawn from one sample of a study of blood T cell repertoires in COVID-19. Sequenced by immunoSEQ multiplex PCR; TCRdb stores in-frame clones only, minus some. The table includes a few hundred thousand clones, around 86% detected once. Sequencing was performed on peripheral blood. Receptors originate from a young woman with active or convalescent COVID-19. The CDR3 runs from the conserved cysteine through the conserved F or W. D genes are given only for firm matches. Size is omitted from some rows. Given values are once, few, many or a class for expanded clones.

NA,TRBV5-5,TRBJ2-6,NA,TGTGCCAGCAGCTTTATCACAGAACACTCTGGGGCCAACGTCCTGACTTTC,CASSFITEHSGANVLTF
NA,TRBV11-1,TRBJ2-7,TRBD1,TGTGCCAGCAGCCTCCCTCGACAGGGAACTCAATACGAGCAGTACTTC,CASSLPRQGTQYEQYF
NA,TRBV5-6,TRBJ1-5,NA,TGTGCCAGCAGTCATCGGGACTCCGGAGCCTATAGCAATCAGCCCCAGCATTTT,CASSHRDSGAYSNQPQHF
NA,TRBV4-1,TRBJ1-2,NA,TGCGCCAGCAGCCAAGATACAGGCACAAACTATGGCTACACCTTC,CASSQDTGTNYGYTF
NA,TRBV10-3,TRBJ1-2,TRBD1,TGTGCCATCAGGGCCCCAGGGGGATATGGCTACACCTTC,CAIRAPGGYGYTF
NA,TRBV7-9,TRBJ1-4,NA,TGTGCCAGCAGCCCTACGGGGTGGGGTGAAAAACTGTTTTTT,CASSPTGWGEKLFF
NA,TRBV20-1,TRBJ2-1,TRBD2,TGCTCGGCGGGGGGGCCAAATGAGCAGTTCTTC,CSAGGPNEQFF
NA,TRBV6-2/TRBV6-3,TRBJ2-7,NA,TGTGCCAGCAGTTACTCGAATGCTAACTTCTACGAGCAGTACTTC,CASSYSNANFYEQYF
NA,TRBV7-3,TRBJ1-2,NA,TGTGCCAGCAGCTTAAGGCCGCCGGGGACTGAAGGCTACACCTTC,CASSLRPPGTEGYTF
NA,TRBV2,TRBJ1-1,TRBD1,TGTGCCAGCAGTGACCAGGGGGCAATTACTGAAGCTTTCTTT,CASSDQGAITEAFF
NA,TRBV7-8,TRBJ2-1,NA,TGTGCCAGCAGCTTAGAGAGCGGACTTAGGGTGCAGTTCTTC,CASSLESGLRVQFF
once,TRBV7-2,TRBJ2-3,TRBD2,TGTGCCAGCACTAGCGGGGGGGCCTGGGGGCAGTATTTT,CASTSGGAWGQYF
NA,TRBV28,TRBJ1-6,NA,TGTGCCAGCAGCGCCAGGGGCTACAATTCACCCCTCCACTTT,CASSARGYNSPLHF
once,TRBV30,TRBJ2-7,TRBD2,TGTGCCTGGACTAGCGGGGGAACCTACGAGCAGTACTTC,CAWTSGGTYEQYF
NA,TRBV6-5,TRBJ1-2,TRBD1,TGTGCCAGCAGTACAGGGGGTGGCTACACCTTC,CASSTGGGYTF
NA,TRBV28,TRBJ2-7,TRBD1,TGTGCCACCACAGGGGGGATTAGATACGAGCAGTACTTC,CATTGGIRYEQYF
NA,TRBV6-5,TRBJ2-1,NA,TGTGCCACCAGGGGGACCCGGGGGGGCAATGAGCAGTTCTTC,CATRGTRGGNEQFF
NA,TRBV5-5,TRBJ1-1,NA,TGTGCCAGCAGCTTGGCCCCAGGGATGAACACTGAAGCTTTCTTT,CASSLAPGMNTEAFF
NA,TRBV4-2,TRBJ1-3,NA,TGTGCCAGCAGCCAAGATCCCAGGTTTGGAAACACCATATATTTT,CASSQDPRFGNTIYF
NA,TRBV14,TRBJ2-7,TRBD1,TGTGCCAGCAGCCGAACGACAGGGTCGTACGAGCAGTACTTC,CASSRTTGSYEQYF
NA,TRBV5-4,TRBJ2-3,NA,TGTGCCAGCAGGCAACATACCGCAGATACGCAGTATTTT,CASRQHTADTQYF
NA,TRBV10-3,TRBJ1-4,NA,TGTGCCATCAGTGGACTGCCGGGAGAAAAACTGTTTTTT,CAISGLPGEKLFF
NA,TRBV12-3/TRBV12-4,TRBJ1-2,TRBD1,TGTGCCAGCAGTCCTCAGGGGGCTATTGGCTACACCTTC,CASSPQGAIGYTF
few,TRBV27,TRBJ1-2,TRBD1,TGTGCCAGCAGTTTAAACAGGGGTTCTAGCTATGGCTACACCTTC,CASSLNRGSSYGYTF
NA,TRBV27,TRBJ1-5,NA,TGTGCCACCCATCCTGAGGGAAATCAGCCCCAGCATTTT,CATHPEGNQPQHF
NA,TRBV11-2,TRBJ1-5,NA,TGTGCCAGCAGCTTAGAGGGCAGGGTGGAAAGTCAGCCCCAGCATTTT,CASSLEGRVESQPQHF
NA,TRBV4-3,TRBJ2-1,TRBD2,TGCGCCAGCAGCCCCGGGACTAGCGGGCTCAATGAGCAGTTCTTC,CASSPGTSGLNEQFF
NA,TRBV6-6,TRBJ2-1,TRBD2,TGTGCCAGCAGCGCGGGGGGCCCATACAATGAGCAGTTCTTC,CASSAGGPYNEQFF
NA,TRBV7-2,TRBJ1-1,NA,TGTGCCAGCAGCCCACAGGGCCTGAACACTGAAGCTTTCTTT,CASSPQGLNTEAFF
few,TRBV5-1,TRBJ1-1,NA,TGCGCCAGCAGCTTGTGGCCCGAGAACACTGAAGCTTTCTTT,CASSLWPENTEAFF
NA,TRBV7-2,TRBJ1-1,TRBD1,TGTGCCAGCAGCGGAAGGACAGGGTGGGGCACTGAAGCTTTCTTT,CASSGRTGWGTEAFF
NA,TRBV11-1,TRBJ1-1,NA,TGTGCCAGCACCCGAACGAGGAACACTGAAGCTTTCTTT,CASTRTRNTEAFF
once,TRBV7-9,TRBJ2-5,NA,TGTGCCAGCAGCTTAGCTGGGGGGGGCCGGGAGACCCAGTACTTC,CASSLAGGGRETQYF
NA,TRBV15,TRBJ1-3,NA,TGTGCCACCAGCAGAGACGCCGGTATTGGAAACACCATATATTTT,CATSRDAGIGNTIYF